The 8 T cell receptor beta chains below come from one sample, sequenced in a study of tumor-infiltrating lymphocytes in primary liver carcinoma. Germline DNA was also extracted, and blood RNA was taken from unsorted whole blood. Researchers generated TCR beta cDNA from approximately 520 ng of total RNA, relying on a constant-region primer. Construction of TCR beta libraries relied on three successive nested multiplex PCR rounds employing slightly modified ARM-PCR. A C-beta reverse primer and TRBV1-TRBV30 forward primers served in each of the first two PCR rounds, at about 10 cycles apiece. A single record per CDR3 protein comes from TCRdb applying MiXCR to the multiplex PCR reads. The sample lists more than 150,000 distinct CDR3 sequences; around 60% were seen once. The source material was peripheral blood. Every receptor here comes from a man aged 35 to 55 with primary liver carcinoma and hepatitis B virus infection.

The rearrangement uses TRBV28 and TRBJ2-3; tentatively, D is TRBD1 (5 bases). CDR3 size: 16 residues. CDR1 is MDHEN and CDR2 is SYDVKM in the germline V gene. V lost 6 bases to trimming and J lost 1 base, with 17 bases between them. The CDR3 protein is CASSPNDRRRTDTQYF. For the CDR3, the DNA is TGTGCCAGCAGCCCTAACGACAGACGACGCACAGATACGCAGTATTTT.

As to this clonotype: An end of the junction does not agree with germline; a read error may underlie this. V gene TRBV5-1 combines with J gene TRBJ2-3; 7 bases match TRBD2. CDR1 is SGHRS and CDR2 is YFSETQ in the germline V gene. The CDR3 runs to 14 residues. The CDR3 DNA reads TGCGCCAGCTCAGGAGGCGGGAGAGCAGATACGCAATATTTT. Protein: CASSGGGRADTQYF.

This chain links TRBV14 with TRBJ2-2; 11 bases are shared with TRBD2. Trimming took 6 bases from V and 7 from J; bases not matched to a gene: 7. Germline V CDR1 and CDR2: SGHDN, FVKESK. This CDR3 is 15 amino acids long. CDR3: CASSWGLAVIGELFF. The CDR3 region has the DNA TGTGCCAGCAGTTGGGGACTAGCGGTTATCGGGGAGCTGTTTTTT.

As for this clonotype: A much larger clone lies one base from this, so it may be a read error. The chain links TRBV11-2 to TRBJ2-5; D may correspond to TRBD1 or TRBD2 (5 bases each). V dropped 8 bases and J dropped 2 bases, with 12 bases sitting between them. The CDR3 has 13 residues. Germline assignment: CDR1 SGHAT and CDR2 FQNNGV. CDR3 DNA: TGTGCCAGCTGCGATGGGGGTCAAGAGACCCAGTACTTC. This translates into CASCDGGQETQYF.

This clonotype was counted between two and nine times. This sequence joins TRBV30 and TRBJ1-5; no clear D gene. V was cut by 1 base and J by 6 bases, with 7 bases left in between. Germline V lookup: CDR1 GTSNPN, CDR2 SVGIG (reference sequence). The CDR3 runs to 12 residues. The CDR3 here is CAWSGYGQPQHF. The CDR3 bases are TGTGCCTGGAGTGGGTACGGTCAGCCCCAGCATTTT.

There are many counts of this clonotype. This chain joins TRBV29-1 and TRBJ2-7, with a possible D match to TRBD1 (6 bases). Germline values: CDR1 SQVTM, CDR2 ANQGSEA. The length of the CDR3 is 13 residues. V lost 3 bases and J 9 bases, leaving 18 bases between the germline ends. The CDR3 region is CSVDSVQGKGQYF. The CDR3 bases are TGCAGCGTTGATTCCGTACAGGGTAAGGGGCAGTACTTC.

Regarding this clonotype: The junction shows a germline mismatch at one end, possibly a read error. CDR3 bases: TGTGCCTGCAGTTTGTCGCAGGGTAACGGAGGTACGCAGTATTTT. This gives the protein CACSLSQGNGGTQYF. The rearrangement uses TRBV28 and TRBJ2-3, with D perhaps given as TRBD1 or TRBD2 (5 bases each). This CDR3 is 15 amino acids long. Germline CDR1 and CDR2: MDHEN and SYDVKM.

A remark on this clonotype: This may come from a read error, since a much larger clone is one base off. The chain employs TRBV11-2 and TRBJ2-1; possibly TRBD2 for D (6 bases). CDR1 SGHAT and CDR2 FQNNGV come from the germline V gene. Trimming removed 4 bases from V and 9 bases from J, with 13 bases in between. This CDR3 region has 13 residues. The DNA for the CDR3 is TGTGCCAGCAGCTGGGGGACTGGCATTGAGCAGTTCTTC. This sequence encodes CASSWGTGIEQFF.